These 2 T cell receptor beta chains were all obtained from the same sample, sequenced in a study of human T cells and chemical hapten exposure. In TCRdb, the RACE reads were re-called with MiXCR into one record per CDR3 protein. This table has tens of thousands of distinct CDR3 sequences, around a tenth appearing once. Time point in this sample: patch test 2, 6 weeks after DPC sensitization. Specified treatment: therapeutic diphenylcyclopropenone sensitization with weekly scalp DPC. Sequenced here: whole blood, sampled in connection with sensitization to the hapten diphenylcyclopropenone (DPC). These receptors were obtained from a man between 18 and 35 years old with alopecia areata. Some clones in this sample may be carry-over from other donors' samples.

The chain recombines TRBV12-5 with TRBJ1-6, with D unresolved. The ends were cut back, 6 bases at V and 5 bases at J, with 14 bases in the middle. Germline V CDR1 and CDR2: LGHNT, FRNRAP. The CDR3 is 15 amino acids. CDR3 bases: TGTGCTAGTGGGATAGGTTCATCCAATAATTCACCCCTCCACTTT. Its protein is CASGIGSSNNSPLHF.

Many counts were recorded for this clonotype. The rearrangement links TRBV7-3 to TRBJ2-7; no reliable D call. The V end lost 2 bases, the J end lost 1 base, and 12 bases lay between the germline ends. Germline V gene data show CDR1 as SGHTA and CDR2 as FQGTGA. CDR3 length: 15 residues. CDR3 amino acids: CASSLGSAGSYEQYF. The CDR3 DNA follows: TGTGCCAGCAGCTTAGGAAGTGCCGGATCCTACGAGCAGTACTTC. The full variable domain, its missing parts supplied by reference TRBV7-3 and TRBJ2-7, is GAGVSQTPSNKVTEKGKYVELRCDPISGHTALYWYRQSLGQGPEFLIYFQGTGAADDSGLPNDRFFAVRPEGSVSTLKIQRTERGDSAVYLCASSLGSAGSYEQYFGPGTRLTVT.